These T cell receptor beta chains were read from a single sample in a study of blood T cell repertoires in COVID-19. Only in-frame clones appear in the TCRdb table, and some are missing; sequencing was by immunoSEQ multiplex PCR. The sample includes over 150,000 clones, about 85% seen only once; the top ten take around 6.9%. The sample consisted of peripheral blood. All receptors derive from an older man with COVID-19, enrolled during active disease. CDR3s include the opening cysteine and the closing phenylalanine or tryptophan. The D gene is left open where the match is weak. Part of the rows lack a size; the others show once, few, many or a class for expanded clones.

d_gene: .; j_gene: TRBJ1-6; v_gene: TRBV19; abundance: .; CDR3aa: CASRGRTYNSPLHF; CDR3nt: TGTGCCAGTAGGGGCAGAACCTATAATTCACCCCTCCACTTT
d_gene: TRBD1; j_gene: TRBJ1-1; v_gene: TRBV10-1; abundance: .; CDR3aa: CASSEWRGQAFF; CDR3nt: TGCGCCAGCAGTGAATGGAGGGGACAGGCTTTCTTT
d_gene: .; j_gene: TRBJ2-7; v_gene: TRBV18; abundance: few; CDR3aa: CASSPRPGDYEQYF; CDR3nt: TGTGCCAGCTCACCAAGGCCAGGGGACTACGAGCAGTACTTC
d_gene: TRBD1; j_gene: TRBJ1-1; v_gene: TRBV19; abundance: once; CDR3aa: CASSLGQGTEAFF; CDR3nt: TGTGCCAGTAGTCTTGGACAGGGGACCGAGGCTTTCTTT
d_gene: .; j_gene: TRBJ2-1; v_gene: TRBV6-5; abundance: .; CDR3aa: CASNTFGQNEQFF; CDR3nt: TGTGCCAGCAACACTTTTGGGCAAAATGAGCAGTTCTTC
d_gene: .; j_gene: TRBJ1-1; v_gene: TRBV7-2; abundance: .; CDR3aa: CASSQPVGVTDPNTEAFF; CDR3nt: TGTGCCAGCAGCCAACCCGTCGGGGTTACCGACCCGAACACTGAAGCTTTCTTT
d_gene: TRBD1; j_gene: TRBJ1-1; v_gene: TRBV5-3; abundance: .; CDR3aa: CARSSRQGFTEAFF; CDR3nt: TGTGCCAGAAGCTCGCGACAGGGGTTCACTGAAGCTTTCTTT
d_gene: .; j_gene: TRBJ1-4; v_gene: TRBV7-6; abundance: .; CDR3aa: CASSPGGGPHNEKLFF; CDR3nt: TGTGCCAGCAGCCCTGGCGGGGGACCGCATAATGAAAAACTGTTTTTT
d_gene: TRBD1; j_gene: TRBJ1-6; v_gene: TRBV10-3; abundance: .; CDR3aa: CAISGTGGGSPLHF; CDR3nt: TGTGCCATCAGCGGGACAGGGGGTGGTTCACCCCTCCACTTT
d_gene: .; j_gene: TRBJ1-4; v_gene: TRBV3-1/TRBV3-2; abundance: .; CDR3aa: CASLSGTGQNLEKLFF; CDR3nt: TGTGCCAGCCTATCTGGCACTGGACAGAATCTAGAAAAACTGTTTTTT
d_gene: TRBD1; j_gene: TRBJ1-2; v_gene: TRBV6-5; abundance: once; CDR3aa: CASRATGGLGGYTF; CDR3nt: TGTGCCAGCAGGGCGACAGGGGGCCTAGGGGGCTACACCTTC
d_gene: TRBD1; j_gene: TRBJ2-5; v_gene: TRBV11-2; abundance: .; CDR3aa: CASSLDGTVQETQYF; CDR3nt: TGTGCCAGCAGCTTAGATGGGACAGTCCAAGAGACCCAGTACTTC
d_gene: .; j_gene: TRBJ2-7; v_gene: TRBV3-1/TRBV3-2; abundance: .; CDR3aa: CASSPEGTWKYF; CDR3nt: TGTGCCAGCAGCCCGGAGGGGACCTGGAAGTACTTC
d_gene: TRBD1; j_gene: TRBJ2-1; v_gene: TRBV18; abundance: .; CDR3aa: CASSLGQGINNEQFF; CDR3nt: TGTGCCAGCTCACTTGGACAGGGGATCAACAATGAGCAGTTCTTC
d_gene: .; j_gene: TRBJ1-1; v_gene: TRBV6-5; abundance: .; CDR3aa: CASSQGIGTEAFF; CDR3nt: TGTGCCAGCAGCCAGGGGATTGGCACTGAAGCTTTCTTT
d_gene: .; j_gene: TRBJ1-1; v_gene: TRBV29-1; abundance: .; CDR3aa: CSVSPMNTEAFF; CDR3nt: TGCAGCGTTAGCCCTATGAACACTGAAGCTTTCTTT
d_gene: .; j_gene: TRBJ1-5; v_gene: TRBV30; abundance: .; CDR3aa: CAWSVGSDFNQPQHF; CDR3nt: TGTGCCTGGAGTGTAGGGTCGGACTTCAATCAGCCCCAGCATTTT
d_gene: TRBD1; j_gene: TRBJ1-1; v_gene: TRBV28; abundance: .; CDR3aa: CASSSGQGNTEAFF; CDR3nt: TGTGCCAGCAGTTCGGGACAGGGGAACACTGAAGCTTTCTTT
d_gene: TRBD1; j_gene: TRBJ1-1; v_gene: TRBV18; abundance: .; CDR3aa: CASSPSRQGNTEAFF; CDR3nt: TGTGCCAGCTCACCCAGTAGACAGGGGAACACTGAAGCTTTCTTT
d_gene: .; j_gene: TRBJ2-7; v_gene: TRBV29-1; abundance: .; CDR3aa: CSVAGTYEQYF; CDR3nt: TGCAGCGTTGCAGGCACCTACGAGCAGTACTTC
d_gene: TRBD2; j_gene: TRBJ2-1; v_gene: TRBV10-2; abundance: .; CDR3aa: CASSERRGTNNEQFF; CDR3nt: TGCGCCAGCAGTGAGAGGCGGGGGACCAACAATGAGCAGTTCTTC
d_gene: .; j_gene: TRBJ2-6; v_gene: TRBV11-3; abundance: .; CDR3aa: CASSWGVSVLTF; CDR3nt: TGTGCCAGCAGCTGGGGGGTGTCCGTCCTGACTTTC
d_gene: TRBD1; j_gene: TRBJ1-6; v_gene: TRBV6-5; abundance: once; CDR3aa: CASIGQGNSPLHF; CDR3nt: TGTGCCAGCATCGGACAGGGTAATTCACCCCTCCACTTT
d_gene: .; j_gene: TRBJ2-1; v_gene: TRBV3-1/TRBV3-2; abundance: .; CDR3aa: CASSQDRTIEQFF; CDR3nt: TGTGCCAGCAGCCAAGATCGAACTATTGAGCAGTTCTTC
d_gene: .; j_gene: TRBJ1-1; v_gene: TRBV7-9; abundance: .; CDR3aa: CASSLNQGTEAFF; CDR3nt: TGTGCCAGCAGCTTGAATCAGGGGACTGAAGCTTTCTTT
d_gene: .; j_gene: TRBJ1-1; v_gene: TRBV19; abundance: .; CDR3aa: CASSLLDTEAFF; CDR3nt: TGTGCCAGTAGTCTATTAGACACTGAAGCTTTCTTT
d_gene: TRBD2; j_gene: TRBJ2-3; v_gene: TRBV5-6; abundance: .; CDR3aa: CASRWTSGGTTDTQYF; CDR3nt: TGTGCCAGCAGATGGACTAGCGGGGGGACCACAGATACGCAGTATTTT